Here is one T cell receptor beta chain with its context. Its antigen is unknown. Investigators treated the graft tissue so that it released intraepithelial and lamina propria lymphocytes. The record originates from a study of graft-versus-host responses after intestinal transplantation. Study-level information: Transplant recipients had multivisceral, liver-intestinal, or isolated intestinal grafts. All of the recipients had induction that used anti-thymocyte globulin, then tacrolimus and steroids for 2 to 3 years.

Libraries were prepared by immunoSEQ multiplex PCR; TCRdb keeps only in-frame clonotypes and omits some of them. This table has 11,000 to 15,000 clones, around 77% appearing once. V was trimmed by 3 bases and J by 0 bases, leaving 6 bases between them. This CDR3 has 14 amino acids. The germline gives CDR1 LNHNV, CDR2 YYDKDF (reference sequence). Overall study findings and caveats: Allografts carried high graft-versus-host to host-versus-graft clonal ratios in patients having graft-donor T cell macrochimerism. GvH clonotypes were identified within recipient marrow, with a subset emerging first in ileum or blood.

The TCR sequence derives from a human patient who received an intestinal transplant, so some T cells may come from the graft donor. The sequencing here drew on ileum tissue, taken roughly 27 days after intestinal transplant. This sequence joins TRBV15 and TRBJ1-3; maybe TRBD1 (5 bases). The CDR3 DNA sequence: TGTGCCACCAGCAGGACAGTCTCTGGAAACACCATATATTTT. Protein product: CATSRTVSGNTIYF.